A single sample is the source of the 23 T cell receptor beta chains below, sequenced in a study of T cell responses to AZD1222 COVID-19 vaccine (dated by TCRdb to the early 2020s). Preparation of the library involved the immunoSEQ multiplex PCR assay. Sourced from immuneACCESS, this table was stored by TCRdb with only in-frame sequences that have V and J called. A share of the clones is absent; for the studies checked, an unresolved V gene accounts for under half, and the remainder has no known explanation. For this sample the table gives some 150,000 clones, of which around nine tenths were detected only once. Jointly, the top ten make up 2.6% of the sample. The sample's time point, from its label and the paper: baseline before first vaccination. The material was peripheral blood, obtained on day 0 of AZD1222 vaccination. The receptors were sampled from an adult in good health.

This chain uses TRBV19 with TRBJ1-5; 11 bases are a match to TRBD1. V lost 1 base to trimming and J lost 0 bases; unmatched junction nucleotides: 5. The germline gives CDR1 LNHDA, CDR2 SQIVND (reference sequence). The CDR3 spans 18 residues. The CDR3 sequence: CASSIGWDRGTSNQPQHF. In DNA, the CDR3 is TGTGCCAGTAGTATAGGGTGGGACAGGGGGACTAGCAATCAGCCCCAGCATTTT.

The J gene is TRBJ1-5, the V gene TRBV19, with D unresolved. Per germline, CDR1 LNHDA and CDR2 SQIVND (reference sequence). Trimming took off 5 bases at V and 10 bases at J, with 6 bases between the two ends. The CDR3 is 10 amino acids. The DNA for the CDR3 is TGTGCCAGTAGTGTCAGCCCCCAGCATTTT. It specifies CASSVSPQHF.

The chain recombines TRBV18 with TRBJ1-1; D is undetermined. V was trimmed by 2 bases and J by 0 bases, leaving 7 bases between them. The CDR3 runs 14 residues. Germline CDR1 KGHSH, CDR2 LQKENI. CDR3 sequence reads: CASSPMLMNTEAFF. Written as DNA, the CDR3 is TGTGCCAGCTCACCAATGTTAATGAACACTGAAGCTTTCTTT.

The genes are TRBV13 and TRBJ2-2; 14 bases agree with TRBD2. The V and J ends lost 6 bases and 8 bases, in that order; junction bases with no gene match: 14. The germline gives CDR1 PRHDT, CDR2 FYEKMQ (reference sequence). There are 18 residues in the CDR3. The CDR3 region is CASRYIPAGTSGSGELFF. Here the CDR3 DNA reads TGTGCCAGCAGATACATCCCAGCCGGGACTAGCGGGAGTGGGGAGCTGTTTTTT.

The table lists this clone with a few counts. This CDR3 is CASSQVGRNTEAFF. CDR3 sequence (DNA): TGTGCCAGCAGCCAAGTTGGCCGGAACACTGAAGCTTTCTTT. This sequence joins TRBV3-1 (or the pseudogene TRBV3-2) and TRBJ1-1; D not certain. Trimming removed 1 base at V and 1 base at J, with 7 bases between. Per the germline V gene, CDR1 is LGHDT and CDR2 is YNNKEL (reference sequence). The CDR3 has 14 amino acids.

This sequence joins TRBV6-5 and TRBJ2-3; 10 bases line up with TRBD2. The CDR3 consists of 14 residues. The germline V gene encodes CDR1 MNHEY and CDR2 SVGAGI. The junction had 4 bases not matched to a gene; V was cut back by 6 bases and J by 4 bases. Written as DNA, the CDR3 is TGTGCCAGCAGGAAAGCGGGAGGGTCAGATACGCAGTATTTT. This gives the protein CASRKAGGSDTQYF.

This chain's CDR3 is CASSSTGNGGYTF. The DNA for the CDR3 is TGTGCCAGCTCATCGACAGGTAACGGTGGCTACACCTTC. The V gene is TRBV18, the J gene TRBJ1-2; D may be TRBD1 (6 bases). The CDR3 is 13 amino acids. Germline-derived CDR1 and CDR2 are KGHSH and LQKENI. Trimming left V 5 bases short and J 7 bases short, with 14 bases between. Full variable domain (missing parts from reference TRBV18 and TRBJ1-2): NAGVMQNPRHLVRRRGQEARLRCSPMKGHSHVYWYRQLPEEGLKFMVYLQKENIIDESGMPKERFSAEFPKEGPSILRIQQVVRGDSAAYFCASSSTGNGGYTFGSGTRLTVV.

V usage is TRBV11-2 and J usage is TRBJ2-5; perhaps TRBD1 as D (6 bases). Germline assignment: CDR1 SGHAT and CDR2 FQNNGV. The CDR3 extends over 14 amino acids. V lost 5 bases, J lost 2 bases, and 12 bases lay in between. CDR3 loop: CASSVRDRQETQYF. The CDR3 nucleotides read TGTGCCAGCAGCGTACGAGACAGGCAAGAGACCCAGTACTTC.

CDR3 in amino acids: CASSTGAEAFF. The DNA for the CDR3 is TGTGCCAGCAGCACTGGCGCTGAAGCTTTCTTT. V is TRBV6-5 and J is TRBJ1-1, with D hard to call. V was cut by 6 bases and J by 6 bases, with 8 bases left in between. There are 11 residues in the CDR3. Germline loops: CDR1 MNHEY, CDR2 SVGAGI.

This sequence joins TRBV18 and TRBJ2-7; 7 bases line up with TRBD1. Germline V CDR1 and CDR2: KGHSH, LQKENI. CDR3 size: 18 residues. Trimming removed 2 bases from V and 0 bases from J; junction bases left unmatched: 13. The CDR3 loop reads CASSPTPGTVRSSYEQYF. The CDR3 DNA sequence: TGTGCCAGCTCACCAACCCCCGGGACAGTAAGAAGCTCCTACGAGCAGTACTTC.

J is TRBJ1-1 and V is TRBV10-3; D not certain. The germline CDR1 and CDR2 sequences are ENHRY and SYGVKD. The CDR3 covers 18 residues. The V end lost 0 bases, the J end lost 0 bases, and 17 bases lay between the germline ends. The CDR3 DNA reads TGTGCCATCAGTGAGTCTGATCAGGTGTGGCAGATGAACACTGAAGCTTTCTTT. Translating gives CAISESDQVWQMNTEAFF.

The rearrangement uses TRBV25-1 and TRBJ2-7; D gene ambiguous. This CDR3 has 15 amino acids. Trimming cost V 7 bases and J 3 bases, with 19 bases left between them. The germline CDR1 and CDR2 sequences are MGHDK and SYGVNS. The CDR3 protein is CASNSLAAAIYEQYF. CDR3 in DNA: TGTGCCAGCAATTCACTGGCGGCGGCCATCTACGAGCAGTACTTC.

The rearrangement links TRBV6-5 to TRBJ2-3; the match to TRBD2 covers 7 bases. Germline CDR1 MNHEY, CDR2 SVGAGI. The CDR3 is 14 amino acids. J gave up 5 bases and V 6 bases, and 8 bases lay outside the gene matches. For the CDR3, the DNA is TGTGCCAGCAGGACTAGCACCGTGGGAGATACGCAGTATTTT. Its translation is CASRTSTVGDTQYF.

This clone was found a few times. This chain connects TRBV2 to TRBJ1-2; 7 bases map to TRBD1. Germline V CDR1 and CDR2: SNHLY, FYNNEI. Trimming cost V 1 base and J 5 bases; bases outside gene matches: 1. CDR3 length equals 13 residues. CDR3 bases: TGTGCCAGCAGTGAAGACAGGGGATATGGCTACACCTTC. As protein: CASSEDRGYGYTF.

This chain connects TRBV6-5 to TRBJ1-5; TRBD1 matches 11 bases. Germline values: CDR1 MNHEY, CDR2 SVGAGI. V dropped 6 bases and J dropped 5; count of bases not matched to a gene: 6. This CDR3 has 15 residues. The CDR3 loop is CASRRTGGADQPQHF. The DNA of the CDR3 is TGTGCCAGCAGGAGGACAGGGGGCGCCGATCAGCCCCAGCATTTT.

The J gene is TRBJ1-5, the V gene TRBV5-5; no reliable D call. Germline CDR1 is SGHKS and CDR2 is YYEKEE (reference sequence). V lost 0 bases to trimming and J lost 0 bases, with 7 bases between them. The CDR3 loop spans 15 amino acids. The CDR3 DNA follows: TGTGCCAGCAGCTTGGGGGGAAGTAGCAATCAGCCCCAGCATTTT. It codes for CASSLGGSSNQPQHF.

The V call is TRBV7-6, the J call TRBJ2-2; 8 nucleotides agree with TRBD2. The CDR3 is made up of 17 amino acids. Germline CDR1 reads SGHVS; CDR2 reads FNYEAQ. The V gene end was trimmed by 2 bases and the J gene end by 4 bases; junction bases not matched to a gene: 9. CDR3 nucleotide sequence: TGTGCCAGCAGCTTAAGGCGGCGGGAGGAGGGCACCGGGGAGCTGTTTTTT. Translating it yields CASSLRRREEGTGELFF.

The sample holds a few counts of this clone. V gene TRBV29-1 combines with J gene TRBJ1-2; possible D gene TRBD1, 5 bases. Trimming pared 6 bases from V and 6 bases from J, leaving 17 bases between. CDR3 length equals 13 residues. Germline CDR1 SQVTM, CDR2 ANQGSEA. The CDR3 nucleotides are TGCAGCGTCGGAAGATTGGGGGTCGATGGCTACACCTTC. Translation gives CSVGRLGVDGYTF.

This chain joins TRBV6-1 and TRBJ1-3; D gene ambiguous. Trimming removed 2 bases at V and 4 bases at J, with 3 bases between. The germline V gene has CDR1 MNHNS and CDR2 SASEGT. CDR3 length: 12 amino acids. CDR3 DNA sequence: TGTGCCAGCAGTGAAATCGGAAACACCATATATTTT. It translates to CASSEIGNTIYF.

The chain employs TRBV5-5 and TRBJ2-5; 8 nucleotides agree with TRBD2. In germline, CDR1 is SGHKS, CDR2 YYEKEE (reference sequence). The CDR3 has 16 amino acids. V lost 0 bases, J lost 3 bases, and 7 bases stayed unmatched. The CDR3 spells CASSLEGSGIKETQYF. The CDR3 DNA is TGTGCCAGCAGCTTGGAGGGTAGCGGGATAAAAGAGACCCAGTACTTC.

This rearrangement joins TRBV30 to TRBJ2-2; D uncertain. The CDR3 is 13 amino acids. V shed 3 bases and J shed 2 bases, with 7 bases lying between them. CDR1 and CDR2 from the germline V gene are GTSNPN and SVGIG (reference sequence). CDR3 sequence reads: CAWRVLNTGELFF. CDR3 nucleotides: TGTGCCTGGAGGGTACTAAACACCGGGGAGCTGTTTTTT.

The gene calls are TRBV27 and TRBJ2-2, with 12 bases identical to TRBD1. Germline CDR1 reads MNHEY; CDR2 reads SMNVEV (reference sequence). V was pared by 7 bases and J by 7 bases, with 4 bases of the junction left unmatched. The CDR3 length is 14 residues. The CDR3 protein is CASIGTGGLGELFF. CDR3 in DNA: TGTGCCAGCATCGGGACAGGGGGCCTCGGGGAGCTGTTTTTT.

The rearrangement uses TRBV2 and TRBJ1-2; D gene ambiguous. Trimming left V 0 bases short and J 0 bases short, with 5 bases between. The CDR3 length is 14 residues. CDR1 and CDR2 from the germline V gene are SNHLY and FYNNEI. The CDR3 protein is CASSEAGTNYGYTF. The CDR3 DNA follows: TGTGCCAGCAGTGAAGCAGGGACTAACTATGGCTACACCTTC.